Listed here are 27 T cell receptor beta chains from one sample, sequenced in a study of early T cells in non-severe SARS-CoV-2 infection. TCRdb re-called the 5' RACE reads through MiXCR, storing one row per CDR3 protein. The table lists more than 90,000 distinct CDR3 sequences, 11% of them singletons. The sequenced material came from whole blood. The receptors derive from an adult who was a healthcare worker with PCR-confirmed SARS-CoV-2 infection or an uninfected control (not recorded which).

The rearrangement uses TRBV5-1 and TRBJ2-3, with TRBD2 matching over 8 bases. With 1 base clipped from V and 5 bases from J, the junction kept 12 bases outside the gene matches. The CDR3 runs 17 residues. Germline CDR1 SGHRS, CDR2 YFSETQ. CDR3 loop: CASSLSPGGRLEDTQYF. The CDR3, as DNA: TGCGCCAGCAGCTTGTCTCCGGGAGGGCGTTTGGAAGATACGCAGTATTTT.

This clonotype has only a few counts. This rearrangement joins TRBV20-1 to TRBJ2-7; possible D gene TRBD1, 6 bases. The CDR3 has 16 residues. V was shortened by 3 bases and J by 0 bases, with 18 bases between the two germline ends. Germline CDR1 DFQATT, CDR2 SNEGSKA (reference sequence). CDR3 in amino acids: CSARSPDRTYSYEQYF. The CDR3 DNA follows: TGCAGTGCTAGGTCGCCGGACAGAACCTACTCCTACGAGCAGTACTTC.

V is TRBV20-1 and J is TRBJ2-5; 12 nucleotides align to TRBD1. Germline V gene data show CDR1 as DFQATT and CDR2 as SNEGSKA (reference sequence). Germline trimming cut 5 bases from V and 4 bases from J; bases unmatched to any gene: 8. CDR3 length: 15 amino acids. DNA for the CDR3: TGCAGTGCTCAGGAAGGGACAGGGGGCACAGAGACCCAGTACTTC. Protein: CSAQEGTGGTETQYF.

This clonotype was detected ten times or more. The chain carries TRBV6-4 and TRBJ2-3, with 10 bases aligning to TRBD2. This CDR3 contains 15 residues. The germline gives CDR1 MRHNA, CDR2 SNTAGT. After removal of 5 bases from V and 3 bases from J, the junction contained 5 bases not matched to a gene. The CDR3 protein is CASSLAGDGTDTQYF. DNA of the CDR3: TGTGCCAGCAGTCTAGCGGGAGACGGGACAGATACGCAGTATTTT.

DNA of the CDR3: TGCAAACTACACCACGAAAAACTGTTTTTT. Protein sequence: CKLHHEKLFF. The chain couples TRBV29-1 to TRBJ1-4, with D unresolved. This CDR3 spans 10 amino acids. The germline gives CDR1 SQVTM, CDR2 ANQGSEA.

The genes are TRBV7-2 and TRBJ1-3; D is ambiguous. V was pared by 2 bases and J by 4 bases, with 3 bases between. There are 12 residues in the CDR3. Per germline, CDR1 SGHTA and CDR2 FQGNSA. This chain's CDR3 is CASSLSGNTIYF. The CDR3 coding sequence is TGTGCCAGCAGCTTAAGCGGAAACACCATATATTTT.

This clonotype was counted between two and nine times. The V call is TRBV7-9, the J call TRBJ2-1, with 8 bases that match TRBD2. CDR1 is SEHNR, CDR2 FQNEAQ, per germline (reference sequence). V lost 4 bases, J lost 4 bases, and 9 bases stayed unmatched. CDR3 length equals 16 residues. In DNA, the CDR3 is TGTGCCAGCAGCTACCAGCGGGGGACCGCATACAATGAGCAGTTCTTC. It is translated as CASSYQRGTAYNEQFF.

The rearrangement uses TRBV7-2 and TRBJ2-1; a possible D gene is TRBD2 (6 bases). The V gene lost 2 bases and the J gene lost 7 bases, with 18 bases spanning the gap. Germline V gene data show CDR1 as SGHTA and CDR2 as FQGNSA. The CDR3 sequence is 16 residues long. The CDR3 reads CASSLMGLSPKNEQFF. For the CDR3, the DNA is TGTGCCAGCAGCTTAATGGGACTCTCGCCTAAGAATGAGCAGTTCTTC. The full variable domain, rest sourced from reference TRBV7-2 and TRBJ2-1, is GAGVSQSPSNKVTEKGKDVELRCDPISGHTALYWYRQSLGQGLEFLIYFQGNSAPDKSGLPSDRFSAERTGGSVSTLTIQRTQQEDSAVYLCASSLMGLSPKNEQFFGPGTRLTVL.

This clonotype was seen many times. Here the CDR3 reads CASSRGGTGGQPPYGYTF. The CDR3 bases are TGTGCCAGCTCACGCGGGGGTACAGGGGGCCAACCCCCCTATGGCTACACCTTC. The chain couples TRBV18 to TRBJ1-2, with 9 bases lining up with TRBD1. V shed 4 bases, J shed 4 bases, and the junction held 16 bases outside the gene matches. The CDR3 consists of 18 residues. CDR1 and CDR2 (germline): KGHSH, LQKENI. Combining the CDR3 with reference TRBV18 and TRBJ1-2 gives the whole variable domain NAGVMQNPRHLVRRRGQEARLRCSPMKGHSHVYWYRQLPEEGLKFMVYLQKENIIDESGMPKERFSAEFPKEGPSILRIQQVVRGDSAAYFCASSRGGTGGQPPYGYTFGSGTRLTVV.

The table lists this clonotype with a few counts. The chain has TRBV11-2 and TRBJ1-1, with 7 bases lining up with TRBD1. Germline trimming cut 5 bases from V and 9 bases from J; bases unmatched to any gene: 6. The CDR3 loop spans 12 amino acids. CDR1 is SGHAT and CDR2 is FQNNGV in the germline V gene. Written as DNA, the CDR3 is TGTGCCAGCAGCCGGGACAGCATTAAAGCTTTCTTT. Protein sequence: CASSRDSIKAFF.

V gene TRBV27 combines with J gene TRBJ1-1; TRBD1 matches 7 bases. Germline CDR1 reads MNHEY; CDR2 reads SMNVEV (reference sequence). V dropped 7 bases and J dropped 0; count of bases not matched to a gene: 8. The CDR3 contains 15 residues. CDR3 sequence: CASNTGQLMNTEAFF. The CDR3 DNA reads TGTGCCAGCAATACGGGACAGTTGATGAACACTGAAGCTTTCTTT.

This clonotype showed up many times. The CDR3 DNA reads TGTGCCAGCTCACCAAGGGTAGCGGGAGCCCTCTCACCCGAGCAGTTCTTC. Translating it yields CASSPRVAGALSPEQFF. V usage is TRBV18 and J usage is TRBJ2-1; 9 nucleotides match TRBD2. Germline V gene sequence: CDR1 KGHSH, CDR2 LQKENI. The CDR3 sequence is 17 residues long. The V gene end was trimmed by 2 bases and the J gene end by 10 bases; junction bases not matched to a gene: 15.

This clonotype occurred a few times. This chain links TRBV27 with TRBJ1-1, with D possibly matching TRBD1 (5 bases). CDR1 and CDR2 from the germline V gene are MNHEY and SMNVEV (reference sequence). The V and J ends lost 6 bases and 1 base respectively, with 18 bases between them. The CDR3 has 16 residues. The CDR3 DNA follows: TGTGCCAGCAGCTCAGGGAGCCCCGGACAGAACACTGAAGCTTTCTTT. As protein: CASSSGSPGQNTEAFF.

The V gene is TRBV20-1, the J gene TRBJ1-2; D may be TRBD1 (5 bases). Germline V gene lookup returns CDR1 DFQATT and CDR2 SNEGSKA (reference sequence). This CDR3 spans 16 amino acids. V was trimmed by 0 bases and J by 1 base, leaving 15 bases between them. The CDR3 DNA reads TGCAGTGCTAGAGATCTGCGGGACCAGTTTAACTATGGCTACACCTTC. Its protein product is CSARDLRDQFNYGYTF.

The CDR3: CASSQDPTGYQAFF. CDR3 coding DNA: TGCGCCAGCAGCCAAGATCCCACAGGTTACCAAGCTTTCTTT. The chain has TRBV4-1 and TRBJ1-1, with a tentative D call TRBD1 (5 bases). The V end lost 0 bases, the J end lost 9 bases, and 14 bases lay between the germline ends. CDR3 length equals 14 residues. Germline values: CDR1 MGHRA, CDR2 YSYEKL.

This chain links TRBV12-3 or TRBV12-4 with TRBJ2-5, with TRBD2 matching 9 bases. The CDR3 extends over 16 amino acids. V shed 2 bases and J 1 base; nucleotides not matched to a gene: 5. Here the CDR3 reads CASSLTSGLPQETQYF. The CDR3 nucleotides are TGTGCCAGCAGTTTAACTAGCGGGCTACCCCAAGAGACCCAGTACTTC.

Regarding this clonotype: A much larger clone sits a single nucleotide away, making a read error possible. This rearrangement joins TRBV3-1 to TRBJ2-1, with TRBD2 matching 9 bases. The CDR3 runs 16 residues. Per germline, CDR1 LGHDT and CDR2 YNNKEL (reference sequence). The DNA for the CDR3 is TGTGCCAGCAGCCAAATGAGGCTAGCGGGACACAATGTGCAGTTCTTC. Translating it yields CASSQMRLAGHNVQFF.

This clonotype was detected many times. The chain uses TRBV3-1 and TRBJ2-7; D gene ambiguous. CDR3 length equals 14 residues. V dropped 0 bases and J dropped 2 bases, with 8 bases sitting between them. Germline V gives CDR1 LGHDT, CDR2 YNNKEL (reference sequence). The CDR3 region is CASSQDLAAYEQYF. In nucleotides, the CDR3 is TGTGCCAGCAGCCAAGATTTGGCCGCCTACGAGCAGTACTTC.

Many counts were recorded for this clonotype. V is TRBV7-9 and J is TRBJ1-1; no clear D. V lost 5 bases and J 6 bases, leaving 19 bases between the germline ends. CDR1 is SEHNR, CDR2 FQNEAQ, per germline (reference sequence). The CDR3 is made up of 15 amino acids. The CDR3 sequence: CASSQRNLAGAEAFF. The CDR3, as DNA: TGTGCCAGCAGCCAGAGAAACCTTGCGGGCGCTGAAGCTTTCTTT.

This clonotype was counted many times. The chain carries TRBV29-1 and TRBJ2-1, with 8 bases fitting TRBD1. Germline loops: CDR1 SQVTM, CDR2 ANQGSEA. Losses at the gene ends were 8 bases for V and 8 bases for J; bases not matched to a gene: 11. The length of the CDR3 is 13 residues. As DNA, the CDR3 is TGCAGCACCACCGGGACAGGTGTGGATGAGCAGTTCTTC. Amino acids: CSTTGTGVDEQFF.

The CDR3 coding sequence is TGCAGTGCTAGCTCTTCTATCTCCCCCCCCTACGAGCAGTACTTC. Translating it yields CSASSSISPPYEQYF. The rearrangement links TRBV20-1 to TRBJ2-7; D uncertain. The V gene lost 3 bases and the J gene lost 2 bases, with 17 bases spanning the gap. The CDR3 totals 15 residues. Germline V lookup: CDR1 DFQATT, CDR2 SNEGSKA (reference sequence).

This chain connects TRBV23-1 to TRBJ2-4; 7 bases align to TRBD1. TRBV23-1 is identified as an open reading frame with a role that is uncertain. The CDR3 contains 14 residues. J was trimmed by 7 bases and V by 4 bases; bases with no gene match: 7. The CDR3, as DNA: TGCGCCAGCAGTCCAAAGGACAGGAGGAACATTCAGTACTTC. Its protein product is CASSPKDRRNIQYF.

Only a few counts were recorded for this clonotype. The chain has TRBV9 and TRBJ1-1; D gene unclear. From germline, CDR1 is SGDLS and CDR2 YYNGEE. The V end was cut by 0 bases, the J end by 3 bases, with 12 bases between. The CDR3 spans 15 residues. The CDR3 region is CASSVGSSGDTEAFF. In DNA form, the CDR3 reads TGTGCCAGCAGCGTAGGGTCGTCCGGGGACACTGAAGCTTTCTTT.

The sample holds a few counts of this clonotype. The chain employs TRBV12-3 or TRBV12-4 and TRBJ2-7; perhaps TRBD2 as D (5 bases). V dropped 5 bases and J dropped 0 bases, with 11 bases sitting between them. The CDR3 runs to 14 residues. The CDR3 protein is CASSIEGSSYEQYF. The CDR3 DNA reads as TGTGCCAGCAGTATAGAAGGGAGCTCCTACGAGCAGTACTTC.

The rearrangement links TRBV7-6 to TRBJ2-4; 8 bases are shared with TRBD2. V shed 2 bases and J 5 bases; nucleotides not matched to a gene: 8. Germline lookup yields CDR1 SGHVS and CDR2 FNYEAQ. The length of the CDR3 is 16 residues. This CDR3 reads CASSLKAGDFQNIQYF. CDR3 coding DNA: TGTGCCAGCAGCTTAAAAGCGGGAGACTTCCAAAACATTCAGTACTTC.

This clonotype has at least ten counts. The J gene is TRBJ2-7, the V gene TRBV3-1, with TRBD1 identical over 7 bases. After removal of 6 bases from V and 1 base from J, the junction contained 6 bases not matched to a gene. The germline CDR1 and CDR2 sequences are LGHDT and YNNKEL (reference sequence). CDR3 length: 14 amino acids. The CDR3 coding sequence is TGTGCCAGCAGTTGGGGACAGCCATCCTACGAGCAGTACTTC. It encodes CASSWGQPSYEQYF.

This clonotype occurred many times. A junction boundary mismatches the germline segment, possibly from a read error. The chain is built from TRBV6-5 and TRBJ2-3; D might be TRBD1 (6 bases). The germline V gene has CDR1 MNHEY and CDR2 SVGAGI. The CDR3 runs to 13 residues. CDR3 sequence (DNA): TGTGCCAGCAGGGTGACAGGCACAGACACGCAGTATTTT. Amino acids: CASRVTGTDTQYF.